This T cell receptor beta chain was recovered during a study of blood T cell repertoires in COVID-19. About the study: Samples came from the United States, Italy and Spain, spanning acute and convalescent COVID-19. T cells, B-cell-depleted T cells, or PBMCs provided the cDNA or gDNA that served as material.

The CDR3 is made up of 14 amino acids. CDR1 and CDR2 from the germline V gene are SGHRS and YFSETQ. Germline trimming cut 4 bases from V and 6 bases from J; bases unmatched to any gene: 7. In the original analysis: Reference gene primers were amplified, and this amplification served to estimate nucleated cell counts. Generated by immunoSEQ multiplex PCR, the TCRdb table keeps only in-frame clones and is missing some. D and trimming come from the DNA, and the V and J calls and clone size come from that table. The sample shows 130,000 or so clones, under 90% of them seen only once. Sequencing was carried out using peripheral blood. This TCR was recovered from a woman in her sixties or seventies with acute or convalescent COVID-19. The chain couples TRBV5-1 to TRBJ1-2; 9 nucleotides match TRBD1. The CDR3 spells CASSIDRGFNGYTF. CDR3 DNA sequence: TGCGCCAGCAGCATCGACAGGGGGTTCAATGGCTACACCTTC.